This T cell receptor beta chain comes out of a study of beta chain features in type 1 diabetes. Note on this clone: Its specificity is not known.

CDR1 and CDR2 (germline): MGHRA, YSYEKL. Trimming left V 1 base short and J 7 bases short, with 19 bases between. There are 17 residues in the CDR3. Overall study findings and caveats: People with Type 1 diabetes carried modestly yet significantly shorter TCRB CDR3s in all four CD4+ subsets. Patients with type 1 diabetes carried fewer insertions and had more deletions at their VDJ junctions.

Expressed TCRB transcripts were sequenced, since all the RNA that had been isolated was reverse transcribed. TCRdb's copy holds only in-frame clones and misses some; the assay was immunoSEQ multiplex PCR. This repertoire shows some 640,000 clones, more than 12% found once; its top ten account for 0.035% to 0.04%. The chain uses TRBV4-1 and TRBJ1-4, with a possible D match to TRBD1 (6 bases). The origin of this receptor is a man aged 18 to 35 with type 1 diabetes. The sequenced sample consisted of naive CD4+ T cells from blood. CDR3 bases: TGCGCCAGCAGCCAAGGGACAGCAGAAGGAGGAAGTGAAAAACTGTTTTTT. This encodes CASSQGTAEGGSEKLFF.